The clone carrying this TCR beta chain was recorded at least ten times. No antigen is known for it. Amplification targeted TCR beta CDR3 regions from RNA transcripts. The study used the HTBI primer set for a first-round RT-PCR of the TCR CDR3. One entry per CDR3 protein results from TCRdb running MiXCR on the multiplex PCR reads. In the table there are about 410,000 distinct CDR3 sequences, 14% to 15% of which are singletons. These data come from a study of T cells in Graves' hyperthyroidism and ophthalmopathy. Study-level background: Peripheral blood was taken when the disease was first diagnosed, before any treatment began.

Study-wide results and caveats: Blood also showed most of the thyroid clonotypes that were expanded above 0.001. The model forecast ophthalmopathy, anticipating it by a median approximately 6.2 months before onset. A model built on 13 V-J features separated ophthalmopathy from stable hyperthyroidism.

The TCR originated in a man between 18 and 29 years old with Graves' ophthalmopathy. Sequencing was performed on blood.

DNA for the CDR3: TGCAGCGTTGACCGAGGACAGGGGGCTTTAACAGATACGCAGTATTTT. Translating gives CSVDRGQGALTDTQYF. This rearrangement joins TRBV29-1 to TRBJ2-3; 11 bases are a match to TRBD1. The V gene's germline CDR1 is SQVTM and CDR2 ANQGSEA. The CDR3 sequence is 16 residues long. The J segment lost 3 bases and the V segment lost 3 bases, leaving 8 bases of the junction unmatched.